The 8 T cell receptor beta chains reported below all come from one sample, sequenced in a study of cytomegalovirus exposure and HLA in healthy donors. It was with 60 Vbeta and 13 Jbeta primers that the PCR ran. The assay was immunoSEQ multiplex PCR, and TCRdb's table has in-frame clones only and misses some. The table records about 140,000 clones, around 65% of them present only once. The sequenced material came from PBMCs. The receptors here all came from a woman aged 55 to 70 in good health and CMV-seronegative.

The chain uses TRBV7-3 and TRBJ2-7; 7 nucleotides agree with TRBD2. Germline V gene data show CDR1 as SGHTA and CDR2 as FQGTGA. V was pared by 4 bases and J by 5 bases, with 5 bases of the junction left unmatched. The CDR3 covers 13 residues. For the CDR3, the DNA is TGTGCCAGCAGCTCAGGACTAGGGGACGAGCAGTACTTC. Amino acid sequence: CASSSGLGDEQYF.

V gene TRBV11-2 combines with J gene TRBJ1-2; the match to TRBD1 covers 9 bases. Trimming removed 1 base from V and 5 bases from J; junction bases left unmatched: 8. The CDR3 is 16 residues long. CDR1 is SGHAT, CDR2 FQNNGV, per germline. The DNA for the CDR3 is TGTGCCAGCAGCTTAGGCGGGACAGGGCCCCAATATGGCTACACCTTC. Translated: CASSLGGTGPQYGYTF.

Only a few counts were recorded for this clone. The J gene is TRBJ1-3, the V gene TRBV9; TRBD1 matches 9 bases. V gave up 0 bases and J gave up 4 bases; unmatched junction bases: 8. This CDR3 has 17 residues. CDR1 is SGDLS and CDR2 is YYNGEE in the germline V gene. The CDR3 nucleotides read TGTGCCAGCAGCGTAGCCCCACAGGGGGCGCAAGGAAACACCATATATTTT. Its protein product is CASSVAPQGAQGNTIYF.

V gene TRBV10-2 combines with J gene TRBJ2-1; 7 nucleotides agree with TRBD2. J gave up 1 base and V 6 bases, and 6 bases lay outside the gene matches. This CDR3 has 15 amino acids. Germline CDR1 and CDR2: WSHSY and SAAADI. DNA of the CDR3: TGCGCCAGCAGGGTGGGAGGGCCTTCCTACAATGAGCAGTTCTTC. It yields the protein CASRVGGPSYNEQFF.

This clone has only a few counts. The rearrangement links TRBV29-1 to TRBJ1-1; 9 positions match TRBD1. Trimming took 7 bases from V and 3 from J; bases not matched to a gene: 9. Germline CDR1 reads SQVTM; CDR2 reads ANQGSEA. This CDR3 is built from 14 residues. The CDR3 DNA reads TGCAGCGCCGGGAACAGGGGGCGGCACACTGAAGCTTTCTTT. Translation: CSAGNRGRHTEAFF.

This chain uses TRBV25-1 with TRBJ2-7; TRBD1 aligns across 10 bases. Germline V gene data show CDR1 as MGHDK and CDR2 as SYGVNS. The CDR3 sequence is 16 residues long. J was trimmed by 5 bases and V by 4 bases; bases with no gene match: 11. For the CDR3, the DNA is TGTGCCAGCAGTGGGGAATCGCGGGACAGGGGCAACGAGCAGTACTTC. Translated, it gives CASSGESRDRGNEQYF.

This clone turned up a few times. The genes are TRBV7-8 and TRBJ2-1, with D perhaps matching TRBD2 (6 bases). CDR1 and CDR2 from the germline V gene are SGHVS and FQNEAQ. Deletions cut 5 bases from V and 0 bases from J, with 11 bases between. The CDR3 extends over 15 amino acids. In DNA, the CDR3 is TGTGCCAGCAGCCTTAGCGGATTCTCCTACAATGAGCAGTTCTTC. Translation gives CASSLSGFSYNEQFF.

In this sample, this clone turned up a few times. The DNA of the CDR3 is TGTGCCAGCAGTGAAAGGACAGGGCCTCAGGGGGGCTACACCTTC. Residues: CASSERTGPQGGYTF. This rearrangement joins TRBV6-1 to TRBJ1-2; 8 nucleotides align to TRBD1. Germline assignment: CDR1 MNHNS and CDR2 SASEGT. The trim removed 2 bases at V and 8 bases at J, leaving 10 bases unmatched. The CDR3 is 15 amino acids.